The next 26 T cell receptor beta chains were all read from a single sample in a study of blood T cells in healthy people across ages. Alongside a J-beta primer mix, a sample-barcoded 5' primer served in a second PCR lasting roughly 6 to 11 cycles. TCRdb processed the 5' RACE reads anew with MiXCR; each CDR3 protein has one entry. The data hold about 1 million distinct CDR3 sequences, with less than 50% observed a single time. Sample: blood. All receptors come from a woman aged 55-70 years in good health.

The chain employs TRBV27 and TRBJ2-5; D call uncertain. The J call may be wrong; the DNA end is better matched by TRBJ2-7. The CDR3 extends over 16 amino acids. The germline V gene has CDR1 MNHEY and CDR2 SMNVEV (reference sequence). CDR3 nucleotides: TGTGCCAGCAGTTCGATACAGTTCACTCCCTCCTACGAGCAGTACTTC. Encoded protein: CASSSIQFTPSYEQYF.

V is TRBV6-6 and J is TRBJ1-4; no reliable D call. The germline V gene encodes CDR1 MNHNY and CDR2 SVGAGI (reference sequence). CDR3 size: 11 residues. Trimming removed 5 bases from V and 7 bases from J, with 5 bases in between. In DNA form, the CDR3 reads TGTGCCAGCAGTACAAGTGAAAAACTGTTTTTT. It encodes CASSTSEKLFF.

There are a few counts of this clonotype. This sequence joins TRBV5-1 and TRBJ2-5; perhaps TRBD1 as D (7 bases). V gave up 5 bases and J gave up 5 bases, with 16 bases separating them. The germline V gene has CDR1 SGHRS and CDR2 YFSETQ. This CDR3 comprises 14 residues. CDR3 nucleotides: TGCGCCAGCAGAGACAGGGAGGTTCGGGAGACCCAGTACTTC. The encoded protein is CASRDREVRETQYF.

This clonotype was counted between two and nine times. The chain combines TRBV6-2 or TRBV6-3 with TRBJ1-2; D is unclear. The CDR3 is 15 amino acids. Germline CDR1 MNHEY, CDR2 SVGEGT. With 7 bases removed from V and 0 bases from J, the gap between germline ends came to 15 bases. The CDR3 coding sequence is TGTGCCAGCACTCAAACTTCGACGGCTAACTATGGCTACACCTTC. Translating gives CASTQTSTANYGYTF.

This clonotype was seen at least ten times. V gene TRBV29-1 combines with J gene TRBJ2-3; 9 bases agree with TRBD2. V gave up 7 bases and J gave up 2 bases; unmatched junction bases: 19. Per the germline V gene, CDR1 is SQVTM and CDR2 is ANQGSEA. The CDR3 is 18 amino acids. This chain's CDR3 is CSAEKGASGVLPTDTQYF. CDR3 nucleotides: TGCAGCGCCGAGAAAGGGGCTAGCGGGGTTCTTCCCACAGATACGCAGTATTTT.

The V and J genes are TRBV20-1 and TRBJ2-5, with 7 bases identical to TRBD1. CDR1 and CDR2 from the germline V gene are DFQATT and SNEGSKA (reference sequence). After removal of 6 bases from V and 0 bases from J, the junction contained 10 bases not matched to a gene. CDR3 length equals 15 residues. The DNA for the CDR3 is TGCAGTGCAACGAGACAGGGATTGAACCAAGAGACCCAGTACTTC. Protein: CSATRQGLNQETQYF.

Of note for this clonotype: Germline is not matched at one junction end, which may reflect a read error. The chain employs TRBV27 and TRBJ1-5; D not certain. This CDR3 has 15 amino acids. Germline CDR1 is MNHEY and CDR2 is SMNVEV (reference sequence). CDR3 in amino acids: CASSSLGSSNQTQHF. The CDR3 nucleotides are TGTGCCAGCAGTTCCCTGGGAAGTAGCAATCAGACCCAGCATTTT.

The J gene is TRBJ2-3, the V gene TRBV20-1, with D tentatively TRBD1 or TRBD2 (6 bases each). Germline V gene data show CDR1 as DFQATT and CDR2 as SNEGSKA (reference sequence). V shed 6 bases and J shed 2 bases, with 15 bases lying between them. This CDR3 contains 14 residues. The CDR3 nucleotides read TGCAGTGCCCGAGGGGGGCAGATCACAGATACGCAGTATTTT. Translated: CSARGGQITDTQYF.

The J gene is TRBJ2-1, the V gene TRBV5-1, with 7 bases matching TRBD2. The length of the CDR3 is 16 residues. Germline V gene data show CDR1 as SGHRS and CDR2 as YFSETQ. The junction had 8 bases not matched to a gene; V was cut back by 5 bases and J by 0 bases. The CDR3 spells CASRDPSGTSYNEQFF. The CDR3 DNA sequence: TGCGCCAGCAGAGATCCCAGCGGGACCTCCTACAATGAGCAGTTCTTC.

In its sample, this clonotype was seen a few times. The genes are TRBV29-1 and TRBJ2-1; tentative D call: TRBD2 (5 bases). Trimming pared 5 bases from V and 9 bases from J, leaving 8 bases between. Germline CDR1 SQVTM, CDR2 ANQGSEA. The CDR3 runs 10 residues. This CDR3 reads CSVREFEQFF. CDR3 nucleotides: TGCAGCGTTAGGGAGTTTGAGCAGTTCTTC.

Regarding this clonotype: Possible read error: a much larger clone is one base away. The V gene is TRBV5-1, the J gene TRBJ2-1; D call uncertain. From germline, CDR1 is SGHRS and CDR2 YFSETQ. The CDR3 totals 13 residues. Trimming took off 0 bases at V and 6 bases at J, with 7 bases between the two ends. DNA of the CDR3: TGCGCCAGCAGCTTGGAGACTGTCAATGAGCAGTTCTTC. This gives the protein CASSLETVNEQFF. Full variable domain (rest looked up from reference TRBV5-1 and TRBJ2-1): KAGVTQTPRYLIKTRGQQVTLSCSPISGHRSVSWYQQTPGQGLQFLFEYFSETQRNKGNFPGRFSGRQFSNSRSEMNVSTLELGDSALYLCASSLETVNEQFFGPGTRLTVL.

The CDR3 sequence: CASSEEYSSYNEQFF. The CDR3 DNA reads as TGTGCCAGCAGCGAGGAGTATTCCTCCTACAATGAGCAGTTCTTC. This chain joins TRBV6-1 and TRBJ2-1; D unresolved. CDR1 and CDR2 from the germline V gene are MNHNS and SASEGT. CDR3 length equals 15 residues. The V end lost 6 bases, the J end lost 0 bases, and 12 bases lay between the germline ends.

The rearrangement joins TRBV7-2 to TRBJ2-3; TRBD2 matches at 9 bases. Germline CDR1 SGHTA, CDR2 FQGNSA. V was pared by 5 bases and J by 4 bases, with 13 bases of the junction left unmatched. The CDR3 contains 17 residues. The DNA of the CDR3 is TGTGCCAGCAGCGCCCAAGGGACTAGCCGGGGGGCAGATACGCAGTATTTT. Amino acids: CASSAQGTSRGADTQYF.

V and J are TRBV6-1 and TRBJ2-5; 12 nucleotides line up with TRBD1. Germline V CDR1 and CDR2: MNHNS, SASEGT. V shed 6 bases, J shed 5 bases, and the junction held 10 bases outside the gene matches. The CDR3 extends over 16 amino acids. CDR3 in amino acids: CASRDRDRGRGETQYF. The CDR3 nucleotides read TGTGCCAGCAGAGACCGGGACAGGGGGCGGGGGGAGACCCAGTACTTC.

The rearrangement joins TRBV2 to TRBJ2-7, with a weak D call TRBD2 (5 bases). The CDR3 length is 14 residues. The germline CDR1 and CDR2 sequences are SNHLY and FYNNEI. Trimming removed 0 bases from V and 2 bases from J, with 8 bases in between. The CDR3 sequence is CASSEAWEPYEQYF. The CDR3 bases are TGTGCCAGCAGTGAAGCTTGGGAGCCCTACGAGCAGTACTTC. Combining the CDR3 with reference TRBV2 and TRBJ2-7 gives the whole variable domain EPEVTQTPSHQVTQMGQEVILRCVPISNHLYFYWYRQILGQKVEFLVSFYNNEISEKSEIFDDQFSVERPDGSNFTLKIRSTKLEDSAMYFCASSEAWEPYEQYFGPGTRLTVT.

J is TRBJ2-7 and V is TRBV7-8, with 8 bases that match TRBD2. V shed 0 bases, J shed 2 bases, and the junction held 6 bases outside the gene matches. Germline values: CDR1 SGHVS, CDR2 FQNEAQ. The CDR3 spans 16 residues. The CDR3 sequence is CASSLALAGGTYEQYF. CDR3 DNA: TGTGCCAGCAGCTTAGCTCTAGCGGGTGGCACCTACGAGCAGTACTTC.

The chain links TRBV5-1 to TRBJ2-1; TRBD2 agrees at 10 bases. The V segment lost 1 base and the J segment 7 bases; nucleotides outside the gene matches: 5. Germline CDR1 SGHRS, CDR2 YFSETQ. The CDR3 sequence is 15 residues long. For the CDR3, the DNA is TGCGCCAGCAGCTTGATGACTAGCGGGTGGAATGAGCAGTTCTTC. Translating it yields CASSLMTSGWNEQFF.

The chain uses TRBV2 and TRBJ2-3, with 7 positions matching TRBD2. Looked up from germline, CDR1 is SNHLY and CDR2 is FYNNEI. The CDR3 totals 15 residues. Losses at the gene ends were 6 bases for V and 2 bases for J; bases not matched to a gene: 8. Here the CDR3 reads CASSPYAGVTDTQYF. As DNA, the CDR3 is TGTGCCAGCAGCCCCTACGCGGGGGTCACAGATACGCAGTATTTT.

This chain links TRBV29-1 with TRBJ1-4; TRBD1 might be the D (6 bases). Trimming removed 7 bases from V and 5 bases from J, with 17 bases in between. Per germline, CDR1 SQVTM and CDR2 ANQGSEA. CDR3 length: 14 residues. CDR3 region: CSADTGKSNEKLFF. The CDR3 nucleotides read TGCAGCGCAGATACAGGGAAGTCGAATGAAAAACTGTTTTTT. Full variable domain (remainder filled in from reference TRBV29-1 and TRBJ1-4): SAVISQKPSRDICQRGTSLTIQCQVDSQVTMMFWYRQQPGQSLTLIATANQGSEATYESGFVIDKFPISRPNLTFSTLTVSNMSPEDSSIYLCSADTGKSNEKLFFGSGTQLSVL.

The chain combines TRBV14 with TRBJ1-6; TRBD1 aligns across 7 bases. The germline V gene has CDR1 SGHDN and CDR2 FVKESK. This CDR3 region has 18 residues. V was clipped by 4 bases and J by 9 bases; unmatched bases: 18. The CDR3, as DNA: TGTGCCAGCAGCCCAGCGACAGGGAGCCGATTAATAAGTTCACCCCTCCACTTT. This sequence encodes CASSPATGSRLISSPLHF.

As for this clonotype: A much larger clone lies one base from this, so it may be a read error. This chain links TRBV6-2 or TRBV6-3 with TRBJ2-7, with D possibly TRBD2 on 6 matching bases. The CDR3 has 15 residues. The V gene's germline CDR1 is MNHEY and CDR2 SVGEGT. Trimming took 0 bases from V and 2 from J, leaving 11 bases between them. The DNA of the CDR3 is TGTGCCAGCAGTTACTCCGGAGGGAGCCCCTACGAGCAGTACTTC. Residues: CASSYSGGSPYEQYF.

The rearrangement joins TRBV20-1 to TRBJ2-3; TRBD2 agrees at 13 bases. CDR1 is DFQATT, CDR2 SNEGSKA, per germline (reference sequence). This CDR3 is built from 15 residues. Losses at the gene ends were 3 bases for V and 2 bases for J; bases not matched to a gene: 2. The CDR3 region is CSARTSGRPTDTQYF. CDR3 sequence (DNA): TGCAGTGCTAGGACTAGCGGGAGGCCCACAGATACGCAGTATTTT.

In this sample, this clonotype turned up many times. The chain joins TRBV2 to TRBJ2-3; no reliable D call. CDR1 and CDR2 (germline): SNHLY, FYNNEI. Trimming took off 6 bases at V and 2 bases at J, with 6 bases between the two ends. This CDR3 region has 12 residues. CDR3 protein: CASSGDTDTQYF. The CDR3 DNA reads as TGTGCCAGCAGCGGAGACACAGATACGCAGTATTTT.

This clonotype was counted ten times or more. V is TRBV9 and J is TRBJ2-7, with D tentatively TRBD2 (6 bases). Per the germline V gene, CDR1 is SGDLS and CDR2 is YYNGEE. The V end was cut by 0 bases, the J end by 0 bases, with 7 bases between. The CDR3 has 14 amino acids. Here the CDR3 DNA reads TGTGCCAGCAGCGTAGGGGGGGACTCCTACGAGCAGTACTTC. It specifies CASSVGGDSYEQYF.

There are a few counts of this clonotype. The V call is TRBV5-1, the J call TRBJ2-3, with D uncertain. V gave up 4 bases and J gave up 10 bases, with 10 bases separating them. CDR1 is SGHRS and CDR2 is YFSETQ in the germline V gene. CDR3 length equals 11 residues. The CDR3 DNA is TGCGCCAGCAGCACGAATGAGGCGCAGTATTTT. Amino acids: CASSTNEAQYF.

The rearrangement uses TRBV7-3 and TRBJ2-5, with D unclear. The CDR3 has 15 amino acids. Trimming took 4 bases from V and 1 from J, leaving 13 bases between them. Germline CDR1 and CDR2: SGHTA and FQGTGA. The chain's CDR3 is CASSSGGGIQETQYF. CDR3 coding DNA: TGTGCCAGCAGCTCGGGCGGTGGGATCCAAGAGACCCAGTACTTC.